The next 22 T cell receptor beta chains were all read from a single sample in a study of molecular identifiers for immune sequencing clone quantification. MiXCR was run by TCRdb on the PCR reads, yielding one entry per CDR3 protein. Among 97,000 or so distinct CDR3 sequences, more than 20% were seen once, and the ten largest hold under 1%. Material: naive CD8+ T cells from blood, with Jurkat cell RNA spiked in. Subset reported: FACS-sorted CD8+CD4-CCR7+CD45RA+ naive T cells. The receptors derive from a human donor in good health. Some libraries in this study had Jurkat cell RNA spiked in.

This clonotype was picked up many times. The chain couples TRBV2 to TRBJ2-5; 10 bases are shared with TRBD2. Trimming removed 6 bases from V and 1 base from J; junction bases left unmatched: 8. In germline, CDR1 is SNHLY, CDR2 FYNNEI. The CDR3 contains 16 residues. The CDR3 region is CASSGGLAPSQETQYF. The CDR3 nucleotides read TGTGCCAGCAGCGGGGGACTAGCGCCTTCCCAAGAGACCCAGTACTTC. The full variable domain, with the rest looked up from reference TRBV2 and TRBJ2-5, is EPEVTQTPSHQVTQMGQEVILRCVPISNHLYFYWYRQILGQKVEFLVSFYNNEISEKSEIFDDQFSVERPDGSNFTLKIRSTKLEDSAMYFCASSGGLAPSQETQYFGPGTRLLVL.

This clonotype was observed at least ten times. The final CDR3 position lacks the conserved phenylalanine or tryptophan, pointing to a likely read error. The chain combines TRBV7-9 with TRBJ2-3; 7 positions match TRBD2. The CDR3 sequence is 16 residues long. The V segment lost 5 bases and the J segment 2 bases; nucleotides outside the gene matches: 10. Germline V gene lookup returns CDR1 SEHNR and CDR2 FQNEAQ (reference sequence). This CDR3 reads CASSGGGSLFTDTQYS. CDR3 DNA sequence: TGTGCCAGCAGCGGGGGGGGATCCCTCTTCACAGATACGCAGTATTCT.

This clonotype was seen ten or more times. One end of the junction does not line up with germline, which may come from a read error. This rearrangement joins TRBV5-1 to TRBJ2-1; D is uncertain. This CDR3 is 15 amino acids long. Germline V gene sequence: CDR1 SGHRS, CDR2 YFSETQ. The CDR3 spells CASTLTLSARDEQFF. The CDR3 region has the DNA TGCGCCAGCACCTTGACCCTCTCAGCCCGGGATGAGCAGTTCTTC. Combining the CDR3 with reference TRBV5-1 and TRBJ2-1 gives the whole variable domain KAGVTQTPRYLIKTRGQQVTLSCSPISGHRSVSWYQQTPGQGLQFLFEYFSETQRNKGNFPGRFSGRQFSNSRSEMNVSTLELGDSALYLCASTLTLSARDEQFFGPGTRLTVL.

As for this clonotype: A much bigger clone sits one base away, suggesting this may be a read error. The chain recombines TRBV7-9 with TRBJ1-3; possible D gene TRBD1, 5 bases. Germline V gene sequence: CDR1 SEHNR, CDR2 FQNEAQ (reference sequence). The V and J ends lost 4 bases and 4 bases respectively, with 8 bases between them. This CDR3 has 13 residues. The CDR3 nucleotides read TGTGCCAGCAGCTCAGGGTCCGGAAACACCATATATTTT. Amino acids: CASSSGSGNTIYF.

A few counts support this clonotype. V is TRBV4-1 and J is TRBJ1-5, with TRBD1 matching over 9 bases. The CDR3 contains 15 residues. From germline, CDR1 is MGHRA and CDR2 YSYEKL. V lost 5 bases and J lost 4; bases outside the gene matches: 6. In DNA form, the CDR3 reads TGCGCCAGCAGCTACGGGACAGGGCCGAATCAGCCCCAGCATTTT. Translating it yields CASSYGTGPNQPQHF.

This clonotype was seen a handful of times. The chain couples TRBV12-5 to TRBJ2-7, with 7 nucleotides matching TRBD1. The length of the CDR3 is 14 residues. From germline, CDR1 is LGHNT and CDR2 FRNRAP. V lost 1 base to trimming and J lost 2 bases; unmatched junction nucleotides: 2. This chain's CDR3 is CASGLAQGAYEQYF. CDR3 nucleotides: TGTGCTAGTGGTTTGGCCCAGGGGGCCTACGAGCAGTACTTC.

This clonotype was recorded only once. The chain is built from TRBV19 and TRBJ1-3, with D perhaps TRBD1 (6 bases). V was trimmed by 4 bases and J by 1 base, leaving 11 bases between them. CDR1 is LNHDA, CDR2 SQIVND, per germline (reference sequence). The CDR3 has 15 amino acids. The CDR3: CASSTRQDSGNTIYF. As DNA, the CDR3 is TGTGCCAGTAGTACCCGACAGGATTCTGGAAACACCATATATTTT.

This clonotype was seen at least ten times. J is TRBJ1-5 and V is TRBV19, with TRBD1 identical over 7 bases. V trimming: 1 base; J trimming: 14 bases; junction bases outside the gene matches: 11. The CDR3 totals 14 residues. Germline V lookup: CDR1 LNHDA, CDR2 SQIVND (reference sequence). CDR3 protein: CASSIGPGQDKKHF. In nucleotides, the CDR3 is TGTGCCAGTAGTATAGGTCCCGGACAGGACAAGAAGCATTTT.

Many counts were recorded for this clonotype. The V and J genes are TRBV2 and TRBJ2-3; D perhaps matches TRBD1 (6 bases). Trimming pared 7 bases from V and 1 base from J, leaving 12 bases between. The CDR3 extends over 14 amino acids. Germline V lookup: CDR1 SNHLY, CDR2 FYNNEI. For the CDR3, the DNA is TGTGCCAGCACCATACGACAGGGCACAGATACGCAGTATTTT. Translating it yields CASTIRQGTDTQYF.

Of note for this clonotype: This could be a read error, since a much larger clone is one nucleotide away. The DNA for the CDR3 is TGTGCCCGCAGCCCCTGGGGGCAGGAAAGGGGGTATGGCTACACCTTC. Translation gives CARSPWGQERGYGYTF. The chain combines TRBV2 with TRBJ1-2; possible D gene TRBD1, 6 bases. This CDR3 has 16 amino acids. CDR1 and CDR2 (germline): SNHLY, FYNNEI.

In this sample, this clonotype turned up many times. This rearrangement joins TRBV9 to TRBJ2-3; 13 positions match TRBD2. Germline CDR1 SGDLS, CDR2 YYNGEE. V shed 4 bases, J shed 5 bases, and the junction held 13 bases outside the gene matches. CDR3 length: 18 residues. The CDR3 coding sequence is TGTGCCAGCAGCCCAGAAGGACTAGCGGGGGCTCAAGGAGATACGCAGTATTTT. Protein sequence: CASSPEGLAGAQGDTQYF.

This chain uses TRBV19 with TRBJ2-3, with D perhaps assigned TRBD1 or TRBD2 (5 bases each). The V gene's germline CDR1 is LNHDA and CDR2 SQIVND (reference sequence). V lost 4 bases and J 5 bases, leaving 10 bases between the germline ends. This CDR3 is 13 amino acids long. CDR3 in amino acids: CASSTRDVDTQYF. The CDR3 DNA follows: TGTGCCAGTAGTACACGGGACGTAGATACGCAGTATTTT.

Ten or more counts support this clonotype. The chain links TRBV4-1 to TRBJ1-6; no definite D call. The length of the CDR3 is 17 residues. Germline V gene data show CDR1 as MGHRA and CDR2 as YSYEKL. Trimming pared 1 base from V and 3 bases from J, leaving 13 bases between. This CDR3 is CASSQASQYDYNSPLHF. The CDR3 nucleotides are TGCGCCAGCAGCCAAGCGAGCCAGTATGACTATAATTCACCCCTCCACTTT.

Only one count was recorded for this clonotype. This may be a read error: a much more frequent sequence differs by one nucleotide. The rearrangement joins TRBV12-3 or TRBV12-4 to TRBJ2-2; D might be TRBD2 (6 bases). There are 11 residues in the CDR3. This CDR3 is CAGDSNGGLFF. CDR3 sequence (DNA): TGTGCCGGCGATAGCAACGGGGGGCTGTTTTTT.

There are many counts of this clonotype. J is TRBJ2-6 and V is TRBV19; D is undetermined. V was cut by 3 bases and J by 0 bases, with 6 bases left in between. The CDR3 sequence is 15 residues long. CDR1 and CDR2 from the germline V gene are LNHDA and SQIVND (reference sequence). This CDR3 reads CASSIWSSGANVLTF. As DNA, the CDR3 is TGTGCCAGTAGTATCTGGAGCTCTGGGGCCAACGTCCTGACTTTC.

This clonotype showed up many times. The chain links TRBV13 to TRBJ2-2, with 8 nucleotides matching TRBD1. The germline CDR1 and CDR2 sequences are PRHDT and FYEKMQ (reference sequence). Trimming at V came to 5 bases and at J to 2 bases, leaving 7 bases not matched to a gene. The CDR3 spans 16 residues. CDR3 nucleotide sequence: TGTGCCAGCAGCCCACCCGACAGGGGAAACACCGGGGAGCTGTTTTTT. Translating gives CASSPPDRGNTGELFF.

This clonotype has just a few counts. This chain uses TRBV10-3 with TRBJ2-1, with a possible D match to TRBD1 (6 bases). V lost 10 bases and J lost 8, with 21 bases in between. Germline CDR1 ENHRY, CDR2 SYGVKD. CDR3 size: 14 residues. CDR3 bases: TGTGCCAGCAGACCCCAGTCTGGGGGCCATGAGCAGTTCTTC. Amino acid sequence: CASRPQSGGHEQFF.

In this sample, this clonotype turned up many times. The rearrangement uses TRBV20-1 and TRBJ2-7; 7 bases match TRBD2. CDR3 length equals 14 residues. Germline lookup yields CDR1 DFQATT and CDR2 SNEGSKA (reference sequence). J gave up 3 bases and V 0 bases, and 5 bases lay outside the gene matches. The CDR3 region has the DNA TGCAGTGCTAGAGATGCGGGAGCTGGCTACGAGCAGTACTTC. It encodes CSARDAGAGYEQYF.

Note on this clonotype: A much larger clonotype is one base distant, so this may be a read error. The chain links TRBV2 to TRBJ2-6, with a possible D match to TRBD1 (5 bases). The CDR3 is 15 residues long. Germline V gene data show CDR1 as SNHLY and CDR2 as FYNNEI. The CDR3 nucleotides read TGTGCCAGCGGTTACAGGACCTCTGTGGCCAACGTCCTGACTTTC. Translated, it gives CASGYRTSVANVLTF.

This clonotype occurred many times. The V and J genes are TRBV30 and TRBJ1-2; 8 bases line up with TRBD1. CDR1 is GTSNPN, CDR2 SVGIG, per germline (reference sequence). This CDR3 has 12 amino acids. The junction had 1 base not matched to a gene; V was cut back by 5 bases and J by 2 bases. Here the CDR3 DNA reads TGTGCCTGGGACAGGGGAAACTATGGCTACACCTTC. Protein product: CAWDRGNYGYTF.

For this clonotype: A much larger clonotype is one base distant, so this may be a read error. This CDR3 is missing its conserved last phenylalanine or tryptophan, likely due to a read error. The genes are TRBV7-9 and TRBJ2-1, with D possibly TRBD1 on 6 matching bases. V lost 1 base and J lost 4, with 11 bases in between. The germline gives CDR1 SEHNR, CDR2 FQNEAQ (reference sequence). The length of the CDR3 is 15 residues. CDR3 nucleotides: TGTGCCAGCAGCTTAGTGGGGACAAATTACAATGAGCAGTTCTCC. Protein sequence: CASSLVGTNYNEQFS.

Turning to this clonotype: A much larger clone lies a single base off, so this may be a read error. The chain is built from TRBV7-6 and TRBJ1-1; D is possibly TRBD1 (6 bases). This CDR3 is built from 14 residues. CDR1 and CDR2 from the germline V gene are SGHVS and FNYEAQ. CDR3: CASSLYGQGNEALF. CDR3 sequence (DNA): TGTGCCAGCAGCTTATATGGGCAGGGGAACGAAGCTCTCTTT. The variable domain in full, completed from reference TRBV7-6 and TRBJ1-1, reads GAGVSQSPRYKVTKRGQDVALRCDPISGHVSLYWYRQALGQGPEFLTYFNYEAQQDKSGLPNDRFSAERPEGSISTLTIQRTEQRDSAMYRCASSLYGQGNEALFGQGTRLTVV.